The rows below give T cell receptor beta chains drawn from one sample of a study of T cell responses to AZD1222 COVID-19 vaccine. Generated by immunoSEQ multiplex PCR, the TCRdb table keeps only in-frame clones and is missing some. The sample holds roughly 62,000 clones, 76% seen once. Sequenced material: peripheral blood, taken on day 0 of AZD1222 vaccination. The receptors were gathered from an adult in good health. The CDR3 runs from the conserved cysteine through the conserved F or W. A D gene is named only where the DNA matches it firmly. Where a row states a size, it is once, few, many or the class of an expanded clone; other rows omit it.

CDR3: CATSDWAQETQYF
DNA: TGTGCCACCAGTGATTGGGCGCAAGAGACCCAGTACTTC
length: 13
J: TRBJ2-5
V: TRBV24-1
D: .
size: .

CDR3: CASSLSDTVTGELFF
DNA: TGTGCCAGCAGTTTATCGGACACCGTTACCGGGGAGCTGTTTTTT
length: 15
J: TRBJ2-2
V: TRBV28
D: .
size: .

CDR3: CASSYRAGELFF
DNA: TGTGCCAGCAGTTACCGTGCCGGGGAGCTGTTTTTT
length: 12
J: TRBJ2-2
V: TRBV6-2/TRBV6-3
D: .
size: few

CDR3: CAWSVGSGQPQHF
DNA: TGTGCCTGGAGTGTAGGTTCGGGGCAGCCCCAGCATTTT
length: 13
J: TRBJ1-5
V: TRBV30
D: .
size: .

CDR3: CASSPGQGAYEQYF
DNA: TGTGCCAGCAGCCCCGGACAGGGGGCCTACGAGCAGTACTTC
length: 14
J: TRBJ2-7
V: TRBV7-6
D: TRBD1
size: .

CDR3: CASRQGGAYEQYF
DNA: TGTGCCAGCAGACAAGGCGGAGCCTACGAGCAGTACTTC
length: 13
J: TRBJ2-7
V: TRBV3-1/TRBV3-2
D: .
size: few

CDR3: CASSVRGAVGNTIYF
DNA: TGTGCCAGCAGTGTTCGAGGGGCCGTAGGAAACACCATATATTTT
length: 15
J: TRBJ1-3
V: TRBV2
D: .
size: .

CDR3: CASSLASGRPYEQYF
DNA: TGCGCCAGCAGCTTGGCTAGCGGGCGTCCCTACGAGCAGTACTTC
length: 15
J: TRBJ2-7
V: TRBV5-1
D: TRBD2
size: .

CDR3: CASSYGTDTGELFF
DNA: TGTGCCAGCAGTTACGGGACAGACACCGGGGAGCTGTTTTTT
length: 14
J: TRBJ2-2
V: TRBV6-5
D: TRBD1
size: few

CDR3: CASSQDYFLAGGGETQYF
DNA: TGCGCCAGCAGCCAAGATTATTTCCTAGCGGGGGGCGGAGAGACCCAGTACTTC
length: 18
J: TRBJ2-5
V: TRBV4-3
D: TRBD2
size: once

CDR3: CASSLVGRTYEQYF
DNA: TGTGCCAGCAGCTTAGTAGGCAGAACCTACGAGCAGTACTTC
length: 14
J: TRBJ2-7
V: TRBV7-8
D: .
size: .

CDR3: CASSLAPGQETQYF
DNA: TGTGCCAGCAGCTTAGCGCCAGGTCAAGAGACCCAGTACTTC
length: 14
J: TRBJ2-5
V: TRBV7-9
D: .
size: .

CDR3: CASSQESAGQPQHF
DNA: TGCGCCAGCAGCCAAGAGAGTGCGGGGCAGCCCCAGCATTTT
length: 14
J: TRBJ1-5
V: TRBV4-3
D: .
size: .

CDR3: CASSPGPAGGEQFF
DNA: TGCGCCAGCAGCCCCGGACCCGCAGGAGGAGAGCAGTTCTTC
length: 14
J: TRBJ2-1
V: TRBV4-3
D: .
size: .

CDR3: CASSQDSRGAISEQYF
DNA: TGCGCCAGCAGCCAGGATTCTCGGGGGGCGATAAGCGAGCAGTACTTC
length: 16
J: TRBJ2-7
V: TRBV4-3
D: .
size: .

CDR3: CAISETVSYNEQFF
DNA: TGTGCCATCAGTGAAACAGTTTCCTACAATGAGCAGTTCTTC
length: 14
J: TRBJ2-1
V: TRBV10-3
D: .
size: .

CDR3: CASSIYEAGYTF
DNA: TGTGCCAGTAGTATCTACGAGGCCGGCTACACCTTC
length: 12
J: TRBJ1-2
V: TRBV19
D: .
size: .

CDR3: CASSSLASGGAYEQYF
DNA: TGTGCCAGCAGCTCTCTCGCTAGCGGGGGGGCCTACGAGCAGTACTTC
length: 16
J: TRBJ2-7
V: TRBV5-6
D: TRBD2
size: .

CDR3: CASSDHDRGGQPQHF
DNA: TGTGCCAGCAGCGACCACGACAGGGGAGGTCAGCCCCAGCATTTT
length: 15
J: TRBJ1-5
V: TRBV9
D: TRBD1
size: .

CDR3: CASRGPGDGNTIYF
DNA: TGTGCCAGTAGAGGTCCGGGCGATGGAAACACCATATATTTT
length: 14
J: TRBJ1-3
V: TRBV19
D: .
size: .

CDR3: CASSYDPGDRVYGYTF
DNA: TGTGCCAGCAGTTACGATCCCGGGGACAGGGTCTATGGCTACACCTTC
length: 16
J: TRBJ1-2
V: TRBV6-5
D: TRBD1
size: .

CDR3: CASSYRDRDYGYTF
DNA: TGTGCCAGCAGTTACCGGGACAGAGACTATGGCTACACCTTC
length: 14
J: TRBJ1-2
V: TRBV6-6
D: TRBD1
size: .

CDR3: CASSYSRTGPTEAFF
DNA: TGTGCCAGCAGTTACTCGAGGACAGGGCCCACTGAAGCTTTCTTT
length: 15
J: TRBJ1-1
V: TRBV6-2/TRBV6-3
D: TRBD1
size: .

CDR3: CASSHPGQGIYEQYF
DNA: TGTGCCAGCAGCCATCCGGGACAGGGTATCTACGAGCAGTACTTC
length: 15
J: TRBJ2-7
V: TRBV7-7
D: TRBD1
size: .

CDR3: CASSLSQGTDTQYF
DNA: TGTGCCAGCAGTTTGTCACAGGGAACAGATACGCAGTATTTT
length: 14
J: TRBJ2-3
V: TRBV28
D: .
size: .

CDR3: CASSIRDYSNQPQHF
DNA: TGTGCCAGTAGTATACGGGATTATAGCAATCAGCCCCAGCATTTT
length: 15
J: TRBJ1-5
V: TRBV19
D: .
size: .

CDR3: CASSPTLAASLNEQFF
DNA: TGTGCCAGCAGTCCGACACTAGCGGCCTCGCTCAATGAGCAGTTCTTC
length: 16
J: TRBJ2-1
V: TRBV27
D: TRBD2
size: .

CDR3: CASSQDYRGQFEAFF
DNA: TGCGCCAGCAGCCAAGACTACAGGGGGCAGTTTGAAGCTTTCTTT
length: 15
J: TRBJ1-1
V: TRBV4-1
D: TRBD1
size: once

CDR3: CASRLWRGGNNEQFF
DNA: TGCGCCAGCAGACTTTGGCGGGGGGGCAACAATGAGCAGTTCTTC
length: 15
J: TRBJ2-1
V: TRBV4-3
D: TRBD2
size: .

CDR3: CASSADRGYGYTF
DNA: TGTGCCAGCAGTGCGGACAGGGGCTATGGCTACACCTTC
length: 13
J: TRBJ1-2
V: TRBV28
D: TRBD1
size: few

CDR3: CSVDRGGGGTDTQYF
DNA: TGCAGCGTTGACCGGGGGGGCGGAGGCACAGATACGCAGTATTTT
length: 15
J: TRBJ2-3
V: TRBV29-1
D: TRBD2
size: .

CDR3: CASRRTGTGNTGELFF
DNA: TGTGCCAGCAGAAGGACCGGGACAGGGAACACCGGGGAGCTGTTTTTT
length: 16
J: TRBJ2-2
V: TRBV7-2
D: TRBD1
size: .

CDR3: CASSQDRRNQPQHF
DNA: TGCGCCAGCAGCCAAGATCGTAGGAATCAGCCCCAGCATTTT
length: 14
J: TRBJ1-5
V: TRBV4-3
D: .
size: .

CDR3: CASSIEGGGGAFYEQYF
DNA: TGTGCCAGTAGTATAGAGGGCGGAGGAGGGGCCTTCTACGAGCAGTACTTC
length: 17
J: TRBJ2-7
V: TRBV19
D: .
size: .

CDR3: CSVLEGSSYNEQFF
DNA: TGCAGCGTCCTCGAGGGGAGCTCCTACAATGAGCAGTTCTTC
length: 14
J: TRBJ2-1
V: TRBV29-1
D: .
size: .

CDR3: CASSIERKGRAFF
DNA: TGTGCCAGTAGTATAGAACGCAAGGGGAGAGCTTTCTTT
length: 13
J: TRBJ1-1
V: TRBV19
D: .
size: .

CDR3: CASSLASRAGQPQHF
DNA: TGTGCCAGCAGCTTAGCCTCCAGAGCTGGACAGCCCCAGCATTTT
length: 15
J: TRBJ1-5
V: TRBV7-2
D: .
size: .

CDR3: CASSEAGGTAYSNQPQHF
DNA: TGTGCCAGCAGTGAGGCCGGGGGGACAGCATATAGCAATCAGCCCCAGCATTTT
length: 18
J: TRBJ1-5
V: TRBV6-1
D: TRBD1
size: .

CDR3: CAWSPLGDQPQHF
DNA: TGTGCCTGGAGTCCCCTGGGCGATCAGCCCCAGCATTTT
length: 13
J: TRBJ1-5
V: TRBV30
D: .
size: .

CDR3: CASSQFTGVRTYEQYF
DNA: TGTGCCAGCAGCCAGTTTACAGGGGTAAGAACCTACGAGCAGTACTTC
length: 16
J: TRBJ2-7
V: TRBV3-1/TRBV3-2
D: TRBD1
size: .

CDR3: CSVEDEGSGETQYF
DNA: TGCAGCGTTGAAGATGAAGGGTCGGGGGAGACCCAGTACTTC
length: 14
J: TRBJ2-5
V: TRBV29-1
D: .
size: .

CDR3: CSAMWGNEQFF
DNA: TGCAGTGCTATGTGGGGGAATGAGCAGTTCTTC
length: 11
J: TRBJ2-1
V: TRBV20-1
D: .
size: .

CDR3: CASSLGRPEAFF
DNA: TGTGCCAGCAGTTTAGGGCGGCCGGAAGCTTTCTTT
length: 12
J: TRBJ1-1
V: TRBV12-3/TRBV12-4
D: .
size: .

CDR3: CASSLLAGGQETQYF
DNA: TGTGCCAGCAGCCTACTAGCGGGGGGTCAAGAGACCCAGTACTTC
length: 15
J: TRBJ2-5
V: TRBV11-2
D: TRBD2
size: .

CDR3: CASSPYGGDQPQHF
DNA: TGTGCCAGCAGCCCATATGGGGGCGACCAGCCCCAGCATTTT
length: 14
J: TRBJ1-5
V: TRBV7-2
D: .
size: .

CDR3: CASSQDWEGGRYNQPQHF
DNA: TGCGCCAGCAGCCAAGACTGGGAGGGAGGGCGATACAATCAGCCCCAGCATTTT
length: 18
J: TRBJ1-5
V: TRBV4-3
D: .
size: .

CDR3: CASSPPSRPNTEAFF
DNA: TGTGCCAGCTCACCACCTTCCAGGCCGAACACTGAAGCTTTCTTT
length: 15
J: TRBJ1-1
V: TRBV18
D: .
size: .

CDR3: CASSQDRAGSYNEQFF
DNA: TGCGCCAGCAGCCAAGATCGAGCGGGGTCCTACAATGAGCAGTTCTTC
length: 16
J: TRBJ2-1
V: TRBV4-3
D: TRBD2
size: .

CDR3: CASSSQNTGELFF
DNA: TGTGCCAGCAGCTCCCAGAACACCGGGGAGCTGTTTTTT
length: 13
J: TRBJ2-2
V: TRBV13
D: .
size: .

CDR3: CASSLGVLEGWQETQYF
DNA: TGTGCCAGCAGCTTAGGCGTCTTAGAGGGGTGGCAAGAGACCCAGTACTTC
length: 17
J: TRBJ2-5
V: TRBV11-2
D: .
size: .

CDR3: CASSLGAGQEDTEAFF
DNA: TGTGCCAGCAGCTTAGGAGCGGGACAGGAGGACACTGAAGCTTTCTTT
length: 16
J: TRBJ1-1
V: TRBV7-6
D: TRBD1
size: .

CDR3: CASSLGGQGGNEKLFF
DNA: TGCGCCAGCAGCTTGGGTGGACAGGGAGGTAATGAAAAACTGTTTTTT
length: 16
J: TRBJ1-4
V: TRBV5-1
D: TRBD1
size: .

CDR3: CASSRLRETNSPLHF
DNA: TGTGCCAGCAGCCGCCTCCGGGAGACTAATTCACCCCTCCACTTT
length: 15
J: TRBJ1-6
V: TRBV3-1/TRBV3-2
D: .
size: .

CDR3: CASSVGRDQPQHF
DNA: TGTGCCAGCAGCGTAGGTCGTGATCAGCCCCAGCATTTT
length: 13
J: TRBJ1-5
V: TRBV9
D: .
size: .

CDR3: CASSQTLNTEAFF
DNA: TGTGCCAGCAGCCAAACTCTGAACACTGAAGCTTTCTTT
length: 13
J: TRBJ1-1
V: TRBV4-2
D: .
size: .

CDR3: CASTSVSRVALHF
DNA: TGTGCCAGCACCTCCGTGAGTAGAGTGGCCCTCCACTTT
length: 13
J: TRBJ1-6
V: TRBV7-2
D: .
size: .

CDR3: CASSYSGQGRGYTF
DNA: TGTGCCAGCAGTTACTCGGGACAGGGGCGCGGCTACACCTTC
length: 14
J: TRBJ1-2
V: TRBV6-5
D: TRBD1
size: .

CDR3: CASSPGTADEQYF
DNA: TGTGCCAGCAGTCCCGGGACAGCCGACGAGCAGTACTTC
length: 13
J: TRBJ2-7
V: TRBV28
D: TRBD1
size: .

CDR3: CASTTQGDTQYF
DNA: TGTGCCAGTACCACACAGGGGGATACGCAGTATTTT
length: 12
J: TRBJ2-3
V: TRBV19
D: TRBD1
size: .

CDR3: CASSLIGSSEGYTF
DNA: TGTGCCAGCAGCTTGATCGGGTCTTCGGAAGGCTACACCTTC
length: 14
J: TRBJ1-2
V: TRBV7-2
D: .
size: .